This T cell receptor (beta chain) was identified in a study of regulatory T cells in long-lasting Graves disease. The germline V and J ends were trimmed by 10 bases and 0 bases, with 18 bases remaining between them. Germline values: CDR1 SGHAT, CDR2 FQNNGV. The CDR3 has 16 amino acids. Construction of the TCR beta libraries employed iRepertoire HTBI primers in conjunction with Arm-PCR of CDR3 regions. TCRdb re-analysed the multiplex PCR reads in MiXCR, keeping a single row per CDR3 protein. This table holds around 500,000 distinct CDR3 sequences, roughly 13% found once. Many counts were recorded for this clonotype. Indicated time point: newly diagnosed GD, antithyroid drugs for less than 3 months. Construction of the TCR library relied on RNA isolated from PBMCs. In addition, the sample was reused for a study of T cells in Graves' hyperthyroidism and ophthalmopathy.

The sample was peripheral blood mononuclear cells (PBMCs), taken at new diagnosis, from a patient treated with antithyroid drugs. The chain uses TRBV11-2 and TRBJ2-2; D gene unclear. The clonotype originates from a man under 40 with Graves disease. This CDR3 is CATVGLYRPNTGELFF. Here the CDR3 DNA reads TGTGCCACCGTCGGCCTTTACCGACCGAACACCGGGGAGCTGTTTTTT.